These 25 T cell receptor beta chains were all obtained from the same sample, sequenced in a study of blood T cell repertoires in COVID-19. Data came from immunoSEQ multiplex PCR; TCRdb stores just in-frame clones and leaves some out. The table has over 60,000 clones, 70% to 85% seen once. Sequenced sample: peripheral blood. These TCRs come from a man between 45 and 60 years old with COVID-19, enrolled during active disease.

The rearrangement links TRBV3-1 (or the pseudogene TRBV3-2) to TRBJ1-5; no clear D. Germline CDR1 is LGHDT and CDR2 is YNNKEL (reference sequence). V gave up 4 bases and J gave up 5 bases, with 9 bases separating them. The CDR3 totals 13 residues. CDR3 DNA: TGTGCCAGCAGCCCCGGGTCCTATCAGCCCCAGCATTTT. Protein product: CASSPGSYQPQHF.

This sequence joins TRBV15 and TRBJ1-5; tentatively, D is TRBD1 (5 bases). The CDR3 totals 15 residues. Deletions cut 5 bases from V and 6 bases from J, with 17 bases between. CDR1 is LNHNV and CDR2 is YYDKDF in the germline V gene (reference sequence). The CDR3 sequence is CATSLSRGSGQPQHF. CDR3 sequence (DNA): TGTGCCACCAGCCTTTCGCGGGGGTCGGGTCAGCCCCAGCATTTT.

The chain recombines TRBV25-1 with TRBJ1-1; no firm D call. Germline V gene sequence: CDR1 MGHDK, CDR2 SYGVNS. The V and J ends lost 7 bases and 4 bases respectively, with 16 bases between them. The CDR3 has 14 amino acids. The CDR3 DNA reads as TGTGCCAGCACCTATAGAGAATCCTCCACTGAAGCTTTCTTT. This sequence encodes CASTYRESSTEAFF.

V usage is TRBV18 and J usage is TRBJ2-3; 10 bases agree with TRBD1. This CDR3 has 17 residues. V was pared by 4 bases and J by 4 bases, with 11 bases of the junction left unmatched. Germline V gives CDR1 KGHSH, CDR2 LQKENI. The DNA for the CDR3 is TGTGCCAGCTCACACGTAGCGACAGGGGGCGAGGCAGATACGCAGTATTTT. Its translation is CASSHVATGGEADTQYF.

This clone was seen only a few times. This rearrangement joins TRBV28 to TRBJ2-3, with 9 nucleotides matching TRBD2. V was pared by 3 bases and J by 8 bases, with 9 bases of the junction left unmatched. This CDR3 is 15 amino acids long. The germline V gene encodes CDR1 MDHEN and CDR2 SYDVKM. CDR3 nucleotides: TGTGCCAGCAGTTTTCTAGCGGGGTACCGGGGTACGCAGTATTTT. This gives the protein CASSFLAGYRGTQYF.

V usage is TRBV19 and J usage is TRBJ2-7; D may be TRBD1 (5 bases). Deletions cut 5 bases from V and 2 bases from J, with 7 bases between. There are 12 residues in the CDR3. Per germline, CDR1 LNHDA and CDR2 SQIVND (reference sequence). CDR3 region: CASSPTAYEQYF. In nucleotides, the CDR3 is TGTGCCAGTAGTCCGACAGCCTACGAGCAGTACTTC.

The rearrangement joins TRBV15 to TRBJ2-7; perhaps TRBD1 as D (5 bases). This CDR3 has 13 residues. V was shortened by 0 bases and J by 8 bases, with 11 bases between the two germline ends. Germline V gene data show CDR1 as LNHNV and CDR2 as YYDKDF (reference sequence). CDR3 in amino acids: CATSRDQGHQQYF. The CDR3 nucleotides read TGTGCCACCAGCAGAGATCAAGGACACCAGCAGTACTTC.

This chain uses TRBV19 with TRBJ1-4; D not resolved. V lost 3 bases and J lost 8, with 13 bases in between. Germline CDR1 reads LNHDA; CDR2 reads SQIVND (reference sequence). The CDR3 runs 14 residues. The CDR3 region has the DNA TGTGCCAGTAGTATTCCCGGATCAGGCGAAAAACTGTTTTTT. Translation: CASSIPGSGEKLFF.

The chain joins TRBV29-1 to TRBJ1-4, with a possible D match to TRBD1 (6 bases). Germline V lookup: CDR1 SQVTM, CDR2 ANQGSEA. The CDR3 is 13 amino acids. Trimming removed 5 bases at V and 5 bases at J, with 12 bases between. The CDR3 reads CSVSTGPNEKLFF. The CDR3 nucleotides are TGCAGCGTTTCGACAGGACCAAATGAAAAACTGTTTTTT. The entire variable domain, with the rest obtained from reference TRBV29-1 and TRBJ1-4, is as follows: SAVISQKPSRDICQRGTSLTIQCQVDSQVTMMFWYRQQPGQSLTLIATANQGSEATYESGFVIDKFPISRPNLTFSTLTVSNMSPEDSSIYLCSVSTGPNEKLFFGSGTQLSVL.

CDR3 region: CASSSDSRGGPQHF. The CDR3 coding sequence is TGTGCCAGCAGCTCGGACAGCCGAGGCGGGCCCCAGCATTTT. The rearrangement uses TRBV7-2 and TRBJ1-5; D perhaps matches TRBD1 (6 bases). Looked up from germline, CDR1 is SGHTA and CDR2 is FQGNSA. Trimming removed 4 bases at V and 9 bases at J, with 16 bases between. The CDR3 has 14 amino acids.

This clone turned up a few times. This chain links TRBV19 with TRBJ1-5; the match to TRBD1 covers 10 bases. CDR3 length equals 14 residues. The V and J ends lost 3 bases and 7 bases, in that order; junction bases with no gene match: 3. Germline CDR1 reads LNHDA; CDR2 reads SQIVND (reference sequence). The CDR3 reads CASSMTGGGQPQHF. For the CDR3, the DNA is TGTGCCAGTAGTATGACAGGGGGCGGACAGCCCCAGCATTTT.

The V and J genes are TRBV5-6 and TRBJ2-3; 7 bases line up with TRBD1. Germline V gives CDR1 SGHDT, CDR2 YYEEEE. CDR3 length equals 15 residues. The V gene end was trimmed by 4 bases and the J gene end by 2 bases; junction bases not matched to a gene: 7. Here the CDR3 DNA reads TGTGCCAGCAGCCGGGACAGATACTTCACAGATACGCAGTATTTT. The encoded protein is CASSRDRYFTDTQYF.

This sequence joins TRBV6-1 and TRBJ2-7, with 7 bases aligning to TRBD1. CDR3 length equals 17 residues. Germline values: CDR1 MNHNS, CDR2 SASEGT. V trimming: 3 bases; J trimming: 0 bases; junction bases outside the gene matches: 11. Here the CDR3 reads CASSDILGQRLSYEQYF. In DNA, the CDR3 is TGTGCCAGCAGTGATATTTTGGGACAGCGCCTCTCCTACGAGCAGTACTTC.

This chain joins TRBV5-1 and TRBJ2-7; TRBD2 aligns across 14 bases. CDR1 is SGHRS, CDR2 YFSETQ, per germline. The CDR3 sequence is 16 residues long. J was trimmed by 5 bases and V by 4 bases; bases with no gene match: 8. CDR3 DNA: TGCGCCAGCAGCCCTCACCAGACTAGCGGGGGGGACGAGCAGTACTTC. Protein product: CASSPHQTSGGDEQYF.

V is TRBV11-2 and J is TRBJ2-7; D gene uncertain. The CDR3 loop spans 11 amino acids. Germline V gene sequence: CDR1 SGHAT, CDR2 FQNNGV. V was clipped by 4 bases and J by 2 bases, with 3 bases between them. CDR3 loop: CASSSAYEQYF. CDR3 DNA: TGTGCCAGCAGCTCCGCCTACGAGCAGTACTTC.

This clone was seen just once. The rearrangement joins TRBV7-3 to TRBJ2-2; D might be TRBD2 (6 bases). This CDR3 has 15 amino acids. The V end was cut by 5 bases, the J end by 4 bases, with 14 bases between. The germline V gene encodes CDR1 SGHTA and CDR2 FQGTGA. The chain's CDR3 is CASSPAGGSTGELFF. The CDR3 DNA reads TGTGCCAGCAGCCCCGCTGGGGGGAGCACCGGGGAGCTGTTTTTT.

This rearrangement joins TRBV7-3 to TRBJ1-5; D is ambiguous. In germline, CDR1 is SGHTA, CDR2 FQGTGA. CDR3 length: 13 amino acids. The V end lost 4 bases, the J end lost 5 bases, and 9 bases lay between the germline ends. CDR3 amino acids: CASSSQPDQPQHF. The CDR3 DNA reads as TGTGCCAGCAGCTCACAACCTGATCAGCCCCAGCATTTT. The whole variable domain, remainder taken from reference TRBV7-3 and TRBJ1-5, is GAGVSQTPSNKVTEKGKYVELRCDPISGHTALYWYRQSLGQGPEFLIYFQGTGAADDSGLPNDRFFAVRPEGSVSTLKIQRTERGDSAVYLCASSSQPDQPQHFGDGTRLSIL.

This rearrangement joins TRBV6-2 or TRBV6-3 to TRBJ2-7, with TRBD2 identical over 13 bases. Germline V gene lookup returns CDR1 MNHEY and CDR2 SVGEGT. The trim removed 6 bases at V and 4 bases at J, leaving 9 bases unmatched. The CDR3 spans 16 residues. The CDR3 protein is CASSRTWTSGGYEQYF. CDR3 bases: TGTGCCAGCAGCCGAACGTGGACTAGCGGGGGATACGAGCAGTACTTC.

CDR3 sequence (DNA): TGTGCCAGTAGTATAGAGGGGACAGGCTCTAATGAAAAACTGTTTTTT. It encodes CASSIEGTGSNEKLFF. This chain joins TRBV19 and TRBJ1-4, with TRBD1 matching over 8 bases. Germline V gene data show CDR1 as LNHDA and CDR2 as SQIVND (reference sequence). The CDR3 contains 16 residues. Trimming removed 0 bases from V and 3 bases from J; junction bases left unmatched: 3.

This clone was observed once. The chain recombines TRBV10-3 with TRBJ1-2; D uncertain. V was clipped by 7 bases and J by 0 bases, with 12 bases between them. Germline V CDR1 and CDR2: ENHRY, SYGVKD. The CDR3 has 14 residues. As DNA, the CDR3 is TGTGCCATCACCCAGACCGGAGCTAACTATGGCTACACCTTC. Protein: CAITQTGANYGYTF.

This chain uses TRBV9 with TRBJ2-5; 8 bases fit TRBD1. This CDR3 is 15 amino acids long. V trimming: 0 bases; J trimming: 5 bases; junction bases outside the gene matches: 6. Germline-derived CDR1 and CDR2 are SGDLS and YYNGEE. As DNA, the CDR3 is TGTGCCAGCAGCGTAGCAGGGGGCGGATTCGAGACCCAGTACTTC. Protein product: CASSVAGGGFETQYF.

The rearrangement joins TRBV9 to TRBJ2-7; TRBD2 aligns across 7 bases. V shed 5 bases and J 0 bases; nucleotides not matched to a gene: 8. This CDR3 region has 15 residues. In germline, CDR1 is SGDLS, CDR2 YYNGEE. The CDR3 loop reads CASSLSGTHSYEQYF. CDR3 nucleotides: TGTGCCAGCAGTCTAAGCGGGACCCACTCCTACGAGCAGTACTTC.

J is TRBJ2-7 and V is TRBV2, with 8 bases matching TRBD1. Per the germline V gene, CDR1 is SNHLY and CDR2 is FYNNEI. The CDR3 is made up of 13 amino acids. Trimming cost V 6 bases and J 7 bases; bases outside gene matches: 8. Here the CDR3 reads CASSGQGVWEQYF. The CDR3 DNA reads as TGTGCCAGCAGCGGACAGGGAGTGTGGGAGCAGTACTTC. Variable domain in full (rest from reference TRBV2 and TRBJ2-7): EPEVTQTPSHQVTQMGQEVILRCVPISNHLYFYWYRQILGQKVEFLVSFYNNEISEKSEIFDDQFSVERPDGSNFTLKIRSTKLEDSAMYFCASSGQGVWEQYFGPGTRLTVT.

The chain joins TRBV5-1 to TRBJ1-6; D may be TRBD1 (6 bases). Looked up from germline, CDR1 is SGHRS and CDR2 is YFSETQ. V was clipped by 4 bases and J by 8 bases, with 13 bases between them. CDR3 size: 14 residues. In DNA form, the CDR3 reads TGCGCCAGCAGCACGACAGGTGGAGATTCACCCCTCCACTTT. Its protein is CASSTTGGDSPLHF. Based on the CDR3 plus reference TRBV5-1 and TRBJ1-6, the full variable domain is KAGVTQTPRYLIKTRGQQVTLSCSPISGHRSVSWYQQTPGQGLQFLFEYFSETQRNKGNFPGRFSGRQFSNSRSEMNVSTLELGDSALYLCASSTTGGDSPLHFGNGTRLTVT.

The V gene is TRBV7-3, the J gene TRBJ2-3, with a possible D match to TRBD2 (6 bases). Germline CDR1 SGHTA, CDR2 FQGTGA. The CDR3 has 14 residues. Trimming took off 4 bases at V and 5 bases at J, with 13 bases between the two ends. The CDR3 nucleotides read TGTGCCAGCAGCTCGTCACTAGCAGGAGATACGCAGTATTTT. Translating gives CASSSSLAGDTQYF.